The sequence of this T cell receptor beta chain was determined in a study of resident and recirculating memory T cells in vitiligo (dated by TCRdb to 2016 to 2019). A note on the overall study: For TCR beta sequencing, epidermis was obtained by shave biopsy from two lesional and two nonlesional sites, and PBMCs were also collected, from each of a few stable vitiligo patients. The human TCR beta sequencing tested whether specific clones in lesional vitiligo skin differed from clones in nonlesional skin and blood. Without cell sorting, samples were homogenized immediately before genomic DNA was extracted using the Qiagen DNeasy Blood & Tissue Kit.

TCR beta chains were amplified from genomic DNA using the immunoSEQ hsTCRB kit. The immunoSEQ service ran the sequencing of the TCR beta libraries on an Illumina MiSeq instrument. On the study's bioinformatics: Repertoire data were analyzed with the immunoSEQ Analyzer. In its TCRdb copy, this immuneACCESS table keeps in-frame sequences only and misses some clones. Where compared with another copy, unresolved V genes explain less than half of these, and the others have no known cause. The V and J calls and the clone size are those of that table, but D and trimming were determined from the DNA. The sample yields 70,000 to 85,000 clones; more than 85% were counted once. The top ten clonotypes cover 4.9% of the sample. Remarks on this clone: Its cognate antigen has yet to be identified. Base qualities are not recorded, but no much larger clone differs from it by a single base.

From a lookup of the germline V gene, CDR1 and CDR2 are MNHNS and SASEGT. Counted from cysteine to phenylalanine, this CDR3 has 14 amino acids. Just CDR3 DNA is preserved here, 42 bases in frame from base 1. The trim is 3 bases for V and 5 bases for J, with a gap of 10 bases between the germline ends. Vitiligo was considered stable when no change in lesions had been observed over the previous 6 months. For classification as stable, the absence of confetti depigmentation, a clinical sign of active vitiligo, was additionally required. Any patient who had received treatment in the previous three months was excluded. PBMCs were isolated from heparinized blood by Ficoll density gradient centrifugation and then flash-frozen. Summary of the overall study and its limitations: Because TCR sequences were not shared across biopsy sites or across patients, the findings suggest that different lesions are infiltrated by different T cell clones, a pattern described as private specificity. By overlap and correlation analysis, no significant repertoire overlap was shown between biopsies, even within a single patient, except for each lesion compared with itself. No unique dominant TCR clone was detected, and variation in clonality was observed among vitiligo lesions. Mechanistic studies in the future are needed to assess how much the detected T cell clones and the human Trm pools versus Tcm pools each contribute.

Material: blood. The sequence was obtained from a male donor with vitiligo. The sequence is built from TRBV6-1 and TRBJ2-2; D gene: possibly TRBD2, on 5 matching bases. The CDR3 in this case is CASSDVLATGELFF. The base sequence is TGTGCCAGCAGTGACGTGTTAGCGACCGGGGAGCTGTTTTTT.